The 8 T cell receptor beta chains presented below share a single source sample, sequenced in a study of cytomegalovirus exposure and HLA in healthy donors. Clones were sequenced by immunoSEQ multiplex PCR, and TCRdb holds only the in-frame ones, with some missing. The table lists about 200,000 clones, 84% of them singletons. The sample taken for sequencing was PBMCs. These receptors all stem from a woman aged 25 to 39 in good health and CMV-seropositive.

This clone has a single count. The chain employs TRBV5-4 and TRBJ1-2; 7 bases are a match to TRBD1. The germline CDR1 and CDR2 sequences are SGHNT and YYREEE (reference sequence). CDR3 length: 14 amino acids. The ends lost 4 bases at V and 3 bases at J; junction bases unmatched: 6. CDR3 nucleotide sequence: TGTGCCAGCAGCGGGAAGGGGGCGGACTATGGCTACACCTTC. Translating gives CASSGKGADYGYTF.

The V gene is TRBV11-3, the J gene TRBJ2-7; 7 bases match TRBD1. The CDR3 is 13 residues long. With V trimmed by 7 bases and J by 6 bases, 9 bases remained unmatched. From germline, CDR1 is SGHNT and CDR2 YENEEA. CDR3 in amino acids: CASKKGAVGEQYF. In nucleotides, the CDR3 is TGTGCCAGCAAGAAGGGGGCTGTTGGCGAGCAGTACTTC.

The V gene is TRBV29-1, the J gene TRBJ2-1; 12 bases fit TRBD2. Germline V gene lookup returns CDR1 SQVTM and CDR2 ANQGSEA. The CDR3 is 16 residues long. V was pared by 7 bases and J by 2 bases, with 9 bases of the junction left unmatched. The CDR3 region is CSGGTSGPVTYNEQFF. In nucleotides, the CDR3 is TGCAGCGGCGGGACTAGCGGGCCGGTAACCTACAATGAGCAGTTCTTC.

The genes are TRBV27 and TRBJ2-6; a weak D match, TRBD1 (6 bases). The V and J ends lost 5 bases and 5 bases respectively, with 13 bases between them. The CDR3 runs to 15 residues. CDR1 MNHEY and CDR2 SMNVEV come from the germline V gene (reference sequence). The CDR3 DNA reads TGTGCCAGCAGTAAGGACAGTCGCTGGGCCAACGTCCTGACTTTC. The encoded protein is CASSKDSRWANVLTF.

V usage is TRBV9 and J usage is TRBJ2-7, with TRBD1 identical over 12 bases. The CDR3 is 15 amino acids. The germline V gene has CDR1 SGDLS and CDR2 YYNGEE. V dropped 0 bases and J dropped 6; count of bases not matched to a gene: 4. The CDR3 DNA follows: TGTGCCAGCAGCGTAGCTTCGGGACAGGGGGCCGAGCAGTACTTC. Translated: CASSVASGQGAEQYF.

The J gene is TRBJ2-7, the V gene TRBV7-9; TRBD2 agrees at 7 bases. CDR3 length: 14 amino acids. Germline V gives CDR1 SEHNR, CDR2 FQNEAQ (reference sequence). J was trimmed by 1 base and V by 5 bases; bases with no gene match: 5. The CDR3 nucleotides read TGTGCCAGCAGCAACGGGGGGAGATCCTACGAGCAGTACTTC. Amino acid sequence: CASSNGGRSYEQYF. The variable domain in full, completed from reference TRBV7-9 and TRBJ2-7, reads DTGVSQNPRHKITKRGQNVTFRCDPISEHNRLYWYRQTLGQGPEFLTYFQNEAQLEKSRLLSDRFSAERPKGSFSTLEIQRTEQGDSAMYLCASSNGGRSYEQYFGPGTRLTVT.

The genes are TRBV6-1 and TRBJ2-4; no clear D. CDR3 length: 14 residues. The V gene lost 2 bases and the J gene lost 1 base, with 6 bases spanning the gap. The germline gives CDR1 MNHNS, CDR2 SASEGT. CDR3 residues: CASSELLAKNIQYF. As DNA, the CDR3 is TGTGCCAGCAGTGAACTGTTGGCCAAAAACATTCAGTACTTC.

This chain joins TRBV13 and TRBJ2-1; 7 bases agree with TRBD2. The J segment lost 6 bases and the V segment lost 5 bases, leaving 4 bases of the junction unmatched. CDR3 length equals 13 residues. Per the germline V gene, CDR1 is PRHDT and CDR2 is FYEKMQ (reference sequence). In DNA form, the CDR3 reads TGTGCCAGCAGCCCAGGACTAGGCAATGAGCAGTTCTTC. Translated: CASSPGLGNEQFF.